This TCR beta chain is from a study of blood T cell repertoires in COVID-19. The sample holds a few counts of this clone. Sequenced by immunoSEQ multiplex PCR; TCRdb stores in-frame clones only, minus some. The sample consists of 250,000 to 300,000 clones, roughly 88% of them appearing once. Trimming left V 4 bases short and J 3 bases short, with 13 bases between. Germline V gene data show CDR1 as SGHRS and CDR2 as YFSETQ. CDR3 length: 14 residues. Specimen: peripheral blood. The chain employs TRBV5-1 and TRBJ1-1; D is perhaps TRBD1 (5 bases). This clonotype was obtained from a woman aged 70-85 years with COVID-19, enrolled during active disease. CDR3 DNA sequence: TGCGCCAGCAGCAACGACAGAGACCACACTGAAGCTTTCTTT. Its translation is CASSNDRDHTEAFF. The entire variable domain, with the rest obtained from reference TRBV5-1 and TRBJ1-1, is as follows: KAGVTQTPRYLIKTRGQQVTLSCSPISGHRSVSWYQQTPGQGLQFLFEYFSETQRNKGNFPGRFSGRQFSNSRSEMNVSTLELGDSALYLCASSNDRDHTEAFFGQGTRLTVV.